A single sample gave rise to the 10 T cell receptor beta chains below, sequenced in a study of technical replicates of blood from a handful of donors. This table comes from immunoSEQ multiplex PCR, and its TCRdb copy is limited to in-frame clones, with some not included. This sample has 50,000 to 70,000 clones, with 70% to 90% found just once. Source material: PBMCs. These TCRs come from a human donor in good health. Some clones in this sample may be carry-over from other donors' samples.

In its sample, this clone was seen once. Here the CDR3 reads CASSQEDRPEKLFF. The CDR3 nucleotides are TGCGCCAGCAGCCAAGAGGACAGGCCCGAAAAACTGTTTTTT. This chain connects TRBV4-1 to TRBJ1-4; the match to TRBD1 covers 7 bases. The CDR3 runs to 14 residues. V trimming: 0 bases; J trimming: 8 bases; junction bases outside the gene matches: 3. CDR1 MGHRA and CDR2 YSYEKL come from the germline V gene.

This chain uses TRBV5-1 with TRBJ2-3; 11 bases are shared with TRBD1. CDR3 size: 15 residues. V lost 2 bases and J lost 6; bases outside the gene matches: 5. CDR1 is SGHRS, CDR2 YFSETQ, per germline. CDR3 sequence: CASSLPGQGDDTQYF. The CDR3 coding sequence is TGCGCCAGCAGCTTACCGGGACAGGGGGACGATACGCAGTATTTT.

This sequence joins TRBV13 and TRBJ1-1, with D tentatively TRBD1 (5 bases). V lost 1 base and J lost 9, with 9 bases in between. The V gene's germline CDR1 is PRHDT and CDR2 FYEKMQ (reference sequence). The CDR3 is made up of 12 amino acids. CDR3 DNA sequence: TGTGCCAGCAGCTTAGTGCGGGGGAAAGCTTTCTTT. Translation gives CASSLVRGKAFF.

A single count supports this clone. The rearrangement links TRBV2 to TRBJ2-7; TRBD2 aligns across 14 bases. CDR3 length: 14 amino acids. Trimming took 11 bases from V and 4 from J; bases not matched to a gene: 7. Germline loops: CDR1 SNHLY, CDR2 FYNNEI. CDR3 loop: CASVGTSGSYEQYF. As DNA, the CDR3 is TGTGCCTCTGTCGGGACTAGCGGGAGTTACGAGCAGTACTTC.

The rearrangement uses TRBV4-1 and TRBJ1-3, with D possibly matching TRBD1 (5 bases). Trimming pared 3 bases from V and 1 base from J, leaving 13 bases between. In germline, CDR1 is MGHRA, CDR2 YSYEKL. The CDR3 spans 16 residues. This CDR3 is CASSQANQGSGNTIYF. The CDR3 coding sequence is TGCGCCAGCAGCCAGGCGAATCAGGGATCTGGAAACACCATATATTTT.

The CDR3 region has the DNA TGTGCCAGCAGCTCGCTCGTAGGGACAGGGGTCCCCTATGGCTACACCTTC. Translated: CASSSLVGTGVPYGYTF. The chain uses TRBV7-2 and TRBJ1-2; 10 bases fit TRBD1. The J segment lost 4 bases and the V segment lost 4 bases, leaving 12 bases of the junction unmatched. The germline V gene has CDR1 SGHTA and CDR2 FQGNSA. The CDR3 consists of 17 residues.

This chain connects TRBV2 to TRBJ2-7; D uncertain. CDR1 and CDR2 from the germline V gene are SNHLY and FYNNEI. Trimming cost V 6 bases and J 1 base, with 16 bases left between them. The CDR3 is made up of 15 amino acids. In nucleotides, the CDR3 is TGTGCCAGCAGGCAATACAGAGATCCATCCTACGAGCAGTACTTC. Translation gives CASRQYRDPSYEQYF.

This chain joins TRBV4-1 and TRBJ2-7, with 12 bases identical to TRBD2. The CDR3 has 20 amino acids. J was trimmed by 9 bases and V by 4 bases; bases with no gene match: 25. Germline assignment: CDR1 MGHRA and CDR2 YSYEKL. CDR3 region: CASSRLPGTPSGGDYVGQYF. DNA of the CDR3: TGCGCCAGCAGCCGCCTCCCGGGGACTCCTAGCGGGGGGGACTACGTCGGGCAGTACTTC.

This chain uses TRBV27 with TRBJ2-7; perhaps TRBD1 as D (5 bases). Germline V gene sequence: CDR1 MNHEY, CDR2 SMNVEV (reference sequence). V gave up 2 bases and J gave up 3 bases, with 20 bases separating them. This CDR3 is 17 amino acids long. In DNA form, the CDR3 reads TGTGCCAGCAGTTTAACCCCCCAAGACGCAGGGAACTACGAGCAGTACTTC. Translating gives CASSLTPQDAGNYEQYF.

The rearrangement links TRBV27 to TRBJ1-1, with TRBD1 matching 9 bases. CDR1 and CDR2 (germline): MNHEY, SMNVEV (reference sequence). This CDR3 has 17 residues. The V gene end was trimmed by 2 bases and the J gene end by 0 bases; junction bases not matched to a gene: 7. DNA of the CDR3: TGTGCCAGCAGTTTAATCGGGACAGGGTTGATGAACACTGAAGCTTTCTTT. It codes for CASSLIGTGLMNTEAFF.